This T cell receptor beta chain was found in a study of CD8+CD57+ T cells in acquired aplastic anemia. Genomic DNA provided the template from which TCR beta VDJ and CDR3 profiles were obtained. TCRdb called the reads again in MiXCR, with one record for every CDR3 protein. This table has some 210,000 distinct CDR3 sequences, 61% appearing once. This CDR3 spans 13 amino acids. The germline gives CDR1 SGHVS, CDR2 FQNEAQ. The V and J ends lost 5 bases and 8 bases respectively, with 13 bases between them. Specimen: sorted CD4+, CD8+, or CD8+CD57+ T cells (not recorded which) from PBMCs. This chain uses TRBV7-8 with TRBJ2-1; a weak D match, TRBD2 (5 bases). The receptor was derived from a human donor in good health. In DNA, the CDR3 is TGTGCCAGCAGCCCAGAGGGATCCGATGAGCAGTTCTTC. Protein sequence: CASSPEGSDEQFF.